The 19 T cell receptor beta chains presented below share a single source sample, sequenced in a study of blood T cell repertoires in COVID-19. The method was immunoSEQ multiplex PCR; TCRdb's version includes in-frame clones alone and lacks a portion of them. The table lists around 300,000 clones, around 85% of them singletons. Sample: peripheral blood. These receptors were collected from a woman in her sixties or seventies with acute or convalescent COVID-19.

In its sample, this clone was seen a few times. The CDR3 loop reads CASSLGDNNYGYTF. CDR3 bases: TGCGCCAGCAGCTTGGGAGACAATAACTATGGCTACACCTTC. This chain uses TRBV5-1 with TRBJ1-2; D remains unclear. Per germline, CDR1 SGHRS and CDR2 YFSETQ. Trimming stripped 0 bases from V and 1 base from J, with 7 bases between. The CDR3 is 14 amino acids.

The CDR3 here is CASSLQGGGTEAFF. The CDR3 region has the DNA TGTGCCAGCAGCCTACAGGGCGGCGGCACTGAAGCTTTCTTT. The chain uses TRBV11-2 and TRBJ1-1, with D possibly matching TRBD1 (6 bases). The V gene's germline CDR1 is SGHAT and CDR2 FQNNGV. This CDR3 contains 14 residues. Trimming pared 5 bases from V and 4 bases from J, leaving 14 bases between.

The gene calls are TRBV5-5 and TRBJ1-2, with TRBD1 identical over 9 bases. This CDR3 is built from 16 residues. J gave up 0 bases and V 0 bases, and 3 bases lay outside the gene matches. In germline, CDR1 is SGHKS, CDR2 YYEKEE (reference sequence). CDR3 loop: CASSLAGTGTNYGYTF. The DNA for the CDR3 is TGTGCCAGCAGCTTGGCCGGGACAGGGACTAACTATGGCTACACCTTC.

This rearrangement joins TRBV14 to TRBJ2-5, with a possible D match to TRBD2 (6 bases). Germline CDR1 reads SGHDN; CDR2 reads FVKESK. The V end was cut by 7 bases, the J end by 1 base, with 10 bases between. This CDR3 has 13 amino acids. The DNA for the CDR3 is TGTGCCAGCAACGGACTACTCCAAGAGACCCAGTACTTC. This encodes CASNGLLQETQYF. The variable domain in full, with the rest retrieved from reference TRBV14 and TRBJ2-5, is EAGVTQFPSHSVIEKGQTVTLRCDPISGHDNLYWYRRVMGKEIKFLLHFVKESKQDESGMPNNRFLAERTGGTYSTLKVQPAELEDSGVYFCASNGLLQETQYFGPGTRLLVL.

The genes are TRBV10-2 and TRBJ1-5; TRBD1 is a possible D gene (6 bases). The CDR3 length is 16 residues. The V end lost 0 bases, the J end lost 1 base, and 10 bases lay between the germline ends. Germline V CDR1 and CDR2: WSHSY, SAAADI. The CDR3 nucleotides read TGCGCCAGCAGTGAGTCGGGGGGGGCGAGCAATCAGCCCCAGCATTTT. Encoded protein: CASSESGGASNQPQHF.

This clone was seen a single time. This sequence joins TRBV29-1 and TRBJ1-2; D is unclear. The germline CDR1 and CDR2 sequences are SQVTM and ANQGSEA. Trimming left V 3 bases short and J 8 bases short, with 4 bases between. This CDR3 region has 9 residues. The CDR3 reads CSVEEGYTF. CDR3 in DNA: TGCAGCGTTGAGGAGGGCTACACCTTC.

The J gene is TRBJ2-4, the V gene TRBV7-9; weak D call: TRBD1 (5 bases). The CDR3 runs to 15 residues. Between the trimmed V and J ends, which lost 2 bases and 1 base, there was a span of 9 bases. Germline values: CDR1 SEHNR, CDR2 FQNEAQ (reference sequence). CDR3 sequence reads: CASSLQGNAKNIQYF. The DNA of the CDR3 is TGTGCCAGCAGCTTACAGGGAAACGCCAAAAACATTCAGTACTTC. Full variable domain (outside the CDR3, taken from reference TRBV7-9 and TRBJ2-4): DTGVSQNPRHKITKRGQNVTFRCDPISEHNRLYWYRQTLGQGPEFLTYFQNEAQLEKSRLLSDRFSAERPKGSFSTLEIQRTEQGDSAMYLCASSLQGNAKNIQYFGAGTRLSVL.

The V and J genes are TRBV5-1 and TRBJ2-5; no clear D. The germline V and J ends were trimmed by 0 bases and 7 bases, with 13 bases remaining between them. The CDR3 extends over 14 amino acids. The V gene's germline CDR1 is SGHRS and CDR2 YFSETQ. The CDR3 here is CASSLERLLGTQYF. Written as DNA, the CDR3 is TGCGCCAGCAGCTTGGAGCGCTTGTTGGGGACCCAGTACTTC. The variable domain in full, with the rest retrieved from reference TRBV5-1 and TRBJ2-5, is KAGVTQTPRYLIKTRGQQVTLSCSPISGHRSVSWYQQTPGQGLQFLFEYFSETQRNKGNFPGRFSGRQFSNSRSEMNVSTLELGDSALYLCASSLERLLGTQYFGPGTRLLVL.

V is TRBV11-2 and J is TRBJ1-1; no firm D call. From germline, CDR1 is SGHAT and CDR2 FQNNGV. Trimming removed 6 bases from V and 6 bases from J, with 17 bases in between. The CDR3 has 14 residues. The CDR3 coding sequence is TGTGCCAGCAGAGAGGAAGCATGGTCTCCTGAAGCTTTCTTT. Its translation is CASREEAWSPEAFF.

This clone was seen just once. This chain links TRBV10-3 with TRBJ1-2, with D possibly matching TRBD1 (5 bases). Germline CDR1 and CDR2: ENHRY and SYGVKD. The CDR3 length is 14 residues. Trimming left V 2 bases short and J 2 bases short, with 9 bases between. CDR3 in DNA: TGTGCCATCAGTGAGCCGGACACGAACTATGGCTACACCTTC. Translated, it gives CAISEPDTNYGYTF.

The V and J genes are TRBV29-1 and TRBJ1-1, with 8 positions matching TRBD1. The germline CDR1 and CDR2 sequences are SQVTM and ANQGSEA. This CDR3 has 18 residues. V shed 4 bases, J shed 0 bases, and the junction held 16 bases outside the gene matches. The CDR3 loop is CSVVGAVDRGLMNTEAFF. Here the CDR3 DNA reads TGCAGCGTTGTTGGAGCCGTAGACAGGGGCCTCATGAACACTGAAGCTTTCTTT.

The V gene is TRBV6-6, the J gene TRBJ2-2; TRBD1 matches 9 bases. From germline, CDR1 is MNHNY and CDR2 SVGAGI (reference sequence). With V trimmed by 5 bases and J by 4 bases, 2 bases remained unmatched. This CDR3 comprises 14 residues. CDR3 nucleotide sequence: TGTGCCAGCAGTCCGGACAGGGGCACCGGGGAGCTGTTTTTT. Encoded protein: CASSPDRGTGELFF.

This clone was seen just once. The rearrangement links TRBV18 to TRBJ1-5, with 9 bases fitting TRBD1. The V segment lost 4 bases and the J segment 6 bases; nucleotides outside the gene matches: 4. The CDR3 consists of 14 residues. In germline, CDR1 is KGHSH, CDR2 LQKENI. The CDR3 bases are TGTGCCAGCTCACAGGGACAGGGCGGTCAGCCCCAGCATTTT. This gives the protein CASSQGQGGQPQHF.

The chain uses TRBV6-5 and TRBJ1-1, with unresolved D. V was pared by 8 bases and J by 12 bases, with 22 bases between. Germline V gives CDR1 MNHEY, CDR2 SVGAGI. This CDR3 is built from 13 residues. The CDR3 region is CASVKPSGDLTFF. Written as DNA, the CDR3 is TGTGCCAGCGTTAAACCCTCAGGCGACCTGACTTTCTTT.

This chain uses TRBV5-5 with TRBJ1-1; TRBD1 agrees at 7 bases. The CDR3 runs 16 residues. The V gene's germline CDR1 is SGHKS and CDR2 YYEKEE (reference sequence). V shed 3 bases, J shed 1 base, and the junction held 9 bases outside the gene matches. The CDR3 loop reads CASSSYRGGTNTEAFF. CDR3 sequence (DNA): TGTGCCAGCAGCTCGTACAGGGGAGGTACGAACACTGAAGCTTTCTTT.

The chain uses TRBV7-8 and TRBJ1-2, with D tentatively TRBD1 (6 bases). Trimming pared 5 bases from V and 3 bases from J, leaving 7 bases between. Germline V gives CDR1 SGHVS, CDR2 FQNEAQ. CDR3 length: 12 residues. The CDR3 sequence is CASSRTDYGYTF. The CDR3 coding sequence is TGTGCCAGCAGCCGGACAGACTATGGCTACACCTTC.

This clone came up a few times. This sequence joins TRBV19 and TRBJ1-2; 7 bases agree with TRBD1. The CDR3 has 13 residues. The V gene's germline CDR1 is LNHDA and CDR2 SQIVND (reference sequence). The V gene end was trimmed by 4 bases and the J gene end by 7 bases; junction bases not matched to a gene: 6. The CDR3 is CASSRQGAGGYTF. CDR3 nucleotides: TGTGCCAGTAGTAGACAGGGTGCGGGTGGCTACACCTTC.

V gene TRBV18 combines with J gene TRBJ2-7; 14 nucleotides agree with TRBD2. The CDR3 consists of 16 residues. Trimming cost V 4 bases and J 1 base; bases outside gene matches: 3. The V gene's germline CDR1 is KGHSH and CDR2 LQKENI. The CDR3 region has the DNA TGTGCCAGCTCACAGGGACTAGCGGGGGTTTCCTACGAGCAGTACTTC. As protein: CASSQGLAGVSYEQYF.

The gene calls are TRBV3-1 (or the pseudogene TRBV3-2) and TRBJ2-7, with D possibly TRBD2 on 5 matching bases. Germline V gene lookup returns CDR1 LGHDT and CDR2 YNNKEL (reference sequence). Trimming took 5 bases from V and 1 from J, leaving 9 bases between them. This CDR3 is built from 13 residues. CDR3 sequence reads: CASSVTRSYEQYF. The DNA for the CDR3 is TGTGCCAGCAGCGTCACTAGATCCTACGAGCAGTACTTC.